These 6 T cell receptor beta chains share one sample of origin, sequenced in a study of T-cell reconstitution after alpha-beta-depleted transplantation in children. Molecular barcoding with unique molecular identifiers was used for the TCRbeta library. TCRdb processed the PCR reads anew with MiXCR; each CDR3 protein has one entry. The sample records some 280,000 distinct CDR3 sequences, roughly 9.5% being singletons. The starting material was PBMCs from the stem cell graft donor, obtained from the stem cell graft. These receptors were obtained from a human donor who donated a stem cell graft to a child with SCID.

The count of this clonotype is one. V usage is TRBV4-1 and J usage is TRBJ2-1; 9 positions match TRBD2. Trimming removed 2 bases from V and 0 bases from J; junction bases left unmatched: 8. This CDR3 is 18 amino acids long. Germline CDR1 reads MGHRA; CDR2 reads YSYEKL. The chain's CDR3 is CASSQLVLAGSSYNEQFF. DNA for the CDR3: TGCGCCAGCAGCCAATTAGTCCTAGCGGGGAGCTCCTACAATGAGCAGTTCTTC.

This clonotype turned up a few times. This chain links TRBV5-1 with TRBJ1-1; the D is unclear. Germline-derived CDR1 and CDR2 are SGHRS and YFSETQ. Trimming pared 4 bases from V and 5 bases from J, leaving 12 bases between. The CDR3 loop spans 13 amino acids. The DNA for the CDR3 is TGCGCCAGCAGCCCTCAGTCGGGGACTGAAGCTTTCTTT. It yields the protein CASSPQSGTEAFF.

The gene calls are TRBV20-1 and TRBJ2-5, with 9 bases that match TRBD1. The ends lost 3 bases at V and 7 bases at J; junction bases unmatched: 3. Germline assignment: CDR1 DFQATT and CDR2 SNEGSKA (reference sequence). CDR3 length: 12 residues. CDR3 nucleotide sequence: TGCAGTGCTAGGGGACAGGGTCCGACCCAGTACTTC. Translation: CSARGQGPTQYF.

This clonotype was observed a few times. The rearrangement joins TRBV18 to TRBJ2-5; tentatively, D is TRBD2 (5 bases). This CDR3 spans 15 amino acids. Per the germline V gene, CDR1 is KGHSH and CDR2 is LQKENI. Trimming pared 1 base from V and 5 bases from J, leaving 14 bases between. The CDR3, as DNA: TGTGCCAGCTCACCACGGGAGCAAACGGTGGAGACCCAGTACTTC. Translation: CASSPREQTVETQYF.

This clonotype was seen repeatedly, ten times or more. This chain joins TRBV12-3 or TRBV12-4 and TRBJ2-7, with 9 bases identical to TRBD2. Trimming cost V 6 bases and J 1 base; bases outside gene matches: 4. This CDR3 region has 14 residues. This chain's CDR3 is CASSPSGASYEQYF. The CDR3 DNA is TGTGCCAGCAGCCCTAGCGGGGCGTCCTACGAGCAGTACTTC.

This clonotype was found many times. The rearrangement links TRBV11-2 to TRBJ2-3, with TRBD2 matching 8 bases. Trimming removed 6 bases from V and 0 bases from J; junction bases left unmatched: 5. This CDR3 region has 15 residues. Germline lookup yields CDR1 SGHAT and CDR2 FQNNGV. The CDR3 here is CASSWSGGSTDTQYF. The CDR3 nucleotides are TGTGCCAGCAGTTGGAGCGGGGGAAGCACAGATACGCAGTATTTT.